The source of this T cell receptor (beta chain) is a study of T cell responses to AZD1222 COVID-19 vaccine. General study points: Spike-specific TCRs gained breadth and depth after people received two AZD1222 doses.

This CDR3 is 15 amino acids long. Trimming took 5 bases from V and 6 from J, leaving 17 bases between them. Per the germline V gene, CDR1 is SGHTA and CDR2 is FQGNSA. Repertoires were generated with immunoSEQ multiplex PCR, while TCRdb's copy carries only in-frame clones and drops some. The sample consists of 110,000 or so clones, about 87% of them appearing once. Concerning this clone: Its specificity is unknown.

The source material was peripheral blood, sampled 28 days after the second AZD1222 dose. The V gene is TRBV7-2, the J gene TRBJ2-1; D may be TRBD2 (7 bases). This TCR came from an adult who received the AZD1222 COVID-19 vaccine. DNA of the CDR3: TGTGCCAGCAGCCAGGGGTCGGGGGGCCCCAATGAGCAGTTCTTC. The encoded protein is CASSQGSGGPNEQFF.